The clone carrying this T cell receptor (beta chain) showed up just once. The data were obtained in a study of blood T cell repertoires in COVID-19. The wider study: From the United States, Italy and Spain came samples of acute and convalescent COVID-19.

Some clones are missing from TCRdb's copy, which holds only in-frame ones; the method was immunoSEQ multiplex PCR. The data contain some 74,000 clones, roughly 76% of them singletons. Trimming stripped 4 bases from V and 2 bases from J, with 7 bases between. Germline-derived CDR1 and CDR2 are SGHVS and FNYEAQ. The CDR3 is made up of 13 amino acids. The sequence derives from a man aged 65 to 85 with active or convalescent COVID-19. The gene calls are TRBV7-6 and TRBJ2-3; D not certain. Sequences were obtained from peripheral blood. CDR3 coding DNA: TGTGCCAGCAGCTCTCGGGTCACAGATACGCAGTATTTT. Translating it yields CASSSRVTDTQYF. The full variable domain, completed using reference TRBV7-6 and TRBJ2-3, is GAGVSQSPRYKVTKRGQDVALRCDPISGHVSLYWYRQALGQGPEFLTYFNYEAQQDKSGLPNDRFSAERPEGSISTLTIQRTEQRDSAMYRCASSSRVTDTQYFGPGTRLTVL.